Reported below is one TCR beta chain. The antigen is undetermined. The PCR was carried out with 60 Vbeta primers and 13 Jbeta primers. Profiling relied on immunoSEQ multiplex PCR, and the TCRdb table lists in-frame clones only, not all of them. The sample contains around 200,000 clones, around 80% of which appear only once. The data originate from a study of cytomegalovirus exposure and HLA in healthy donors. Study-wide results and caveats: Looking again later, the authors saw that most CMV-associated TCR beta chains seemed HLA-restricted.

V dropped 5 bases and J dropped 5; count of bases not matched to a gene: 10. This CDR3 is built from 15 residues. Germline lookup yields CDR1 SEHNR and CDR2 FQNEAQ (reference sequence). The source is a woman aged 30 to 39 in good health and CMV-seropositive. Input material: PBMCs. The V and J genes are TRBV7-9 and TRBJ2-5; TRBD1 agrees at 8 bases. The CDR3 bases are TGTGCCAGCAGCACCTTCAGGGGGCCTAAGGAGACCCAGTACTTC. It encodes CASSTFRGPKETQYF. The variable domain in full, completed from reference TRBV7-9 and TRBJ2-5, reads DTGVSQNPRHKITKRGQNVTFRCDPISEHNRLYWYRQTLGQGPEFLTYFQNEAQLEKSRLLSDRFSAERPKGSFSTLEIQRTEQGDSAMYLCASSTFRGPKETQYFGPGTRLLVL.